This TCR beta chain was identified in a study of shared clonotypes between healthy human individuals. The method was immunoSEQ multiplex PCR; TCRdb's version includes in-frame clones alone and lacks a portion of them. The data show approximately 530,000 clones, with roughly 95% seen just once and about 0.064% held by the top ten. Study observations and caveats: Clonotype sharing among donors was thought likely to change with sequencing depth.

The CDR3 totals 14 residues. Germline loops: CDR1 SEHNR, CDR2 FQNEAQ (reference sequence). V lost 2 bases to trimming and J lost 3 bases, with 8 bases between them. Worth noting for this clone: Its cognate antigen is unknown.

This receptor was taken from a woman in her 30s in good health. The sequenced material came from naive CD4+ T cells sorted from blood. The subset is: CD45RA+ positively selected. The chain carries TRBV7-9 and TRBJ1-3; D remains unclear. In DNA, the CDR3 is TGTGCCAGCAGCTTAATTGGTATTGGAAACACCATATATTTT. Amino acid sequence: CASSLIGIGNTIYF.